Following are 16 T cell receptor beta chains from one sample sequenced in a study of patients and donors after allogeneic stem cell transplantation. TCRdb analysed the RT-PCR reads with MiXCR anew, one entry per CDR3 protein. This sample yields about 200,000 distinct CDR3 sequences, of which 41% are seen a single time; less than 40% belongs to the top ten. Sequenced material: blood, either unsorted or a sorted T cell fraction (not recorded which). These receptor sequences come from a human donor who was either an allogeneic HSCT recipient or a stem cell or donor lymphocyte infusion donor (not recorded which). It is not recorded whose cells these are; they may come from a transplant donor.

The gene calls are TRBV29-1 and TRBJ2-1; D perhaps matches TRBD2 (9 bases). Germline CDR1 SQVTM, CDR2 ANQGSEA. V dropped 0 bases and J dropped 0 bases, with 21 bases sitting between them. CDR3 length: 19 residues. The CDR3 DNA reads as TGCAGCGTTGAAGATCCCCGGACAGGGACTAGCTACTCCTACAATGAGCAGTTCTTC. Amino acid sequence: CSVEDPRTGTSYSYNEQFF.

This chain uses TRBV9 with TRBJ2-7, with 9 bases matching TRBD1. Trimming cost V 2 bases and J 5 bases; bases outside gene matches: 11. Germline V gene data show CDR1 as SGDLS and CDR2 as YYNGEE. This CDR3 is built from 16 residues. The CDR3 DNA follows: TGTGCCAGCAGCGTGGGGGAGGGACAGGGAAGGAACGAGCAGTACTTC. Encoded protein: CASSVGEGQGRNEQYF.

The chain carries TRBV15 and TRBJ1-3; D ambiguous. The CDR3 loop spans 14 amino acids. From germline, CDR1 is LNHNV and CDR2 YYDKDF (reference sequence). The V end lost 4 bases, the J end lost 0 bases, and 7 bases lay between the germline ends. Written as DNA, the CDR3 is TGTGCCACCAGCACCGGTGACTCTGGAAACACCATATATTTT. This sequence encodes CATSTGDSGNTIYF.

The rearrangement uses TRBV5-1 and TRBJ1-2, with D possibly being TRBD1 (6 bases). The V end was cut by 4 bases, the J end by 3 bases, with 16 bases between. From germline, CDR1 is SGHRS and CDR2 YFSETQ. The CDR3 totals 15 residues. CDR3 sequence (DNA): TGCGCCAGCAGCCTCGACACAGGGCAATACTATGGCTACACCTTC. It encodes CASSLDTGQYYGYTF.

This clonotype was detected only a few times. One end of the junction varies from germline; a read error may be responsible. V gene TRBV12-3 or TRBV12-4 combines with J gene TRBJ2-1, with TRBD2 identical over 9 bases. The CDR3 is 14 amino acids. The CDR3, as DNA: TGTGCCAGCAGTCTAGCGGGAAGGTACAATGAGCAGTTCTTC. Its translation is CASSLAGRYNEQFF.

This sequence joins TRBV12-3 or TRBV12-4 and TRBJ2-3, with 9 bases matching TRBD1. The CDR3 is 17 residues long. V lost 6 bases to trimming and J lost 4 bases; unmatched junction nucleotides: 14. CDR3 nucleotide sequence: TGTGCCAGCAGAGGGCCGGGACAGGGATATCAGTCAGATACGCAGTATTTT. Protein product: CASRGPGQGYQSDTQYF.

CDR3 sequence reads: CATNRGELNTEAFF. DNA of the CDR3: TGTGCCACCAACAGGGGGGAATTGAACACTGAAGCTTTCTTT. The chain is built from TRBV2 and TRBJ1-1; TRBD1 aligns across 8 bases. J was trimmed by 0 bases and V by 10 bases; bases with no gene match: 7. CDR3 length: 14 residues. Germline values: CDR1 SNHLY, CDR2 FYNNEI.

The chain uses TRBV3-1 and TRBJ2-1; D uncertain. The V end lost 7 bases, the J end lost 8 bases, and 0 bases lay between the germline ends. Germline V CDR1 and CDR2: LGHDT, YNNKEL (reference sequence). The CDR3 has 8 residues. The CDR3 coding sequence is TGTGCCAGCAATGAGCAGTTCTTC. Amino acid sequence: CASNEQFF.

This clonotype turned up a few times. The chain has TRBV6-2 or TRBV6-3 and TRBJ1-2, with D tentatively TRBD1 (6 bases). This CDR3 is 13 amino acids long. Trimming left V 6 bases short and J 5 bases short, with 13 bases between. Germline V gene data show CDR1 as MNHEY and CDR2 as SVGEGT. As DNA, the CDR3 is TGTGCCAGCAGCCCCGGGACACAGTATGGCTACACCTTC. Translating it yields CASSPGTQYGYTF.

The chain combines TRBV28 with TRBJ1-1, with unresolved D. Germline CDR1 MDHEN, CDR2 SYDVKM. V was pared by 8 bases and J by 6 bases, with 10 bases between. This CDR3 has 11 amino acids. CDR3 coding DNA: TGTGCCAGCGGGAGGTTGCCTGAAGCTTTCTTT. This translates into CASGRLPEAFF.

Comment on this clonotype: Relative to the germline gene, one junction end is altered; a read error may explain this. V usage is TRBV5-1 and J usage is TRBJ1-1; D gene unclear. CDR1 SGHRS and CDR2 YFSETQ come from the germline V gene. The CDR3 runs to 11 residues. The chain's CDR3 is CTSRRETEAFF. CDR3 coding DNA: TGCACCAGCAGGAGGGAGACTGAAGCTTTCTTT.

The rearrangement joins TRBV28 to TRBJ1-2; D may be TRBD1 (6 bases). Germline V gene lookup returns CDR1 MDHEN and CDR2 SYDVKM. V gave up 5 bases and J gave up 7 bases, with 23 bases separating them. The CDR3 has 16 residues. DNA of the CDR3: TGTGCCAGCAGTGCCCCAGACAGGTCGGCGAAAAGTGGCTACACCTTC. It codes for CASSAPDRSAKSGYTF.

The chain has TRBV7-9 and TRBJ2-2; D is uncertain. The CDR3 totals 15 residues. Trimming left V 7 bases short and J 1 base short, with 13 bases between. Germline V gene lookup returns CDR1 SEHNR and CDR2 FQNEAQ (reference sequence). DNA of the CDR3: TGTGCCAGCACTGCCGGGCACGGGAACACCGGGGAGCTGTTTTTT. It codes for CASTAGHGNTGELFF.

This chain joins TRBV7-2 and TRBJ1-1; D is uncertain. Germline V lookup: CDR1 SGHTA, CDR2 FQGNSA. The CDR3 totals 16 residues. The V end lost 5 bases, the J end lost 3 bases, and 19 bases lay between the germline ends. CDR3 bases: TGTGCCAGCAGCCTCCTCCTCGCGGGCAAGGACACTGAAGCTTTCTTT. Translating it yields CASSLLLAGKDTEAFF.

This clonotype has only a few counts. V and J are TRBV15 and TRBJ2-3; 10 nucleotides line up with TRBD1. Germline CDR1 LNHNV, CDR2 YYDKDF (reference sequence). V was clipped by 0 bases and J by 4 bases; unmatched bases: 10. The CDR3 totals 18 residues. CDR3 coding DNA: TGTGCCACCAGCAGAGATCGAGGATCCGGACAGGGGGCAGATACGCAGTATTTT. This codes for CATSRDRGSGQGADTQYF.

The chain recombines TRBV15 with TRBJ1-1; no clear D. Germline V gene lookup returns CDR1 LNHNV and CDR2 YYDKDF (reference sequence). This CDR3 contains 16 residues. Trimming removed 5 bases from V and 3 bases from J, with 19 bases in between. The CDR3 loop is CATSWRHSLRDTEAFF. The CDR3 DNA sequence: TGTGCCACCAGCTGGAGGCATTCCTTACGGGACACTGAAGCTTTCTTT.